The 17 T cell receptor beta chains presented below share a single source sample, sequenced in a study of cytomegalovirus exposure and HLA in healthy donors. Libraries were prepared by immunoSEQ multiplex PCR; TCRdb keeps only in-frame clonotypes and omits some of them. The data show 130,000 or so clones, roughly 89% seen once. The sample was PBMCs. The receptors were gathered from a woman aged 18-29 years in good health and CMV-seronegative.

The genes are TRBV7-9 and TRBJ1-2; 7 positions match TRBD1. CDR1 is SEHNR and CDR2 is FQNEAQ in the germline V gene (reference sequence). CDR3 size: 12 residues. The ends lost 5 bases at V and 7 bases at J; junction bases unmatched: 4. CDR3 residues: CASSLGTAGYTF. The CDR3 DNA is TGTGCCAGCAGCCTAGGGACAGCTGGCTACACCTTC. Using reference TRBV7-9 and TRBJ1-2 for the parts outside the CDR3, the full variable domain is DTGVSQNPRHKITKRGQNVTFRCDPISEHNRLYWYRQTLGQGPEFLTYFQNEAQLEKSRLLSDRFSAERPKGSFSTLEIQRTEQGDSAMYLCASSLGTAGYTFGSGTRLTVV.

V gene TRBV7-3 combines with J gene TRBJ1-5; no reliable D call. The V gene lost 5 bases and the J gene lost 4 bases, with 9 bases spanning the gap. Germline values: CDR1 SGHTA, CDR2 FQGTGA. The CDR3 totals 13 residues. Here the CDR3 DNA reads TGTGCCAGCAGCCCAGGTGCGAATCAGCCCCAGCATTTT. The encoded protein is CASSPGANQPQHF.

CDR3 in amino acids: CASSGDREAVIPYEQYF. In nucleotides, the CDR3 is TGTGCCAGCAGTGGGGACAGGGAGGCCGTAATCCCCTACGAGCAGTACTTC. The rearrangement joins TRBV2 to TRBJ2-7; 9 bases match TRBD1. This CDR3 is built from 17 residues. Germline V lookup: CDR1 SNHLY, CDR2 FYNNEI. Trimming at V came to 4 bases and at J to 2 bases, leaving 12 bases not matched to a gene.

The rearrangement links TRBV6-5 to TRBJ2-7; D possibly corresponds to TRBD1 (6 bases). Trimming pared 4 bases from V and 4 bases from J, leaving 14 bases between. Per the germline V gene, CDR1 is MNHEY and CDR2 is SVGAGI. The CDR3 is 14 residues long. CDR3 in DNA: TGTGCCAGCAGTTCGACGACAGGAGATTACGAGCAGTACTTC. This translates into CASSSTTGDYEQYF.

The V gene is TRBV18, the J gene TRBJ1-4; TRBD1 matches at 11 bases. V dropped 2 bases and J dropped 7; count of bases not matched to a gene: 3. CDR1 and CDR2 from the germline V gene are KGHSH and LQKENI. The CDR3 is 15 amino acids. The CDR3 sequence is CASSPGQGAAEKLFF. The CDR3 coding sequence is TGTGCCAGCTCACCAGGACAGGGGGCGGCTGAAAAACTGTTTTTT.

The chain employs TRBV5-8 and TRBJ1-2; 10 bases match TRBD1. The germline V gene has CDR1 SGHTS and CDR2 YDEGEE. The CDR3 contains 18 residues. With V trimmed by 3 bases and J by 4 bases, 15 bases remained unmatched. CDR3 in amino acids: CASSSKNGDGQGVYGYTF. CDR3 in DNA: TGTGCCAGCAGCTCCAAAAACGGAGATGGACAGGGGGTCTATGGCTACACCTTC.

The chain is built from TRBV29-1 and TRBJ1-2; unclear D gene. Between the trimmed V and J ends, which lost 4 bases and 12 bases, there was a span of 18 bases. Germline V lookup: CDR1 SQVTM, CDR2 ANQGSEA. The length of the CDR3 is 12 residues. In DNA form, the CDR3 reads TGCAGCGTTGTTTGGCACCTTAGGAGGCACACCTTC. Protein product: CSVVWHLRRHTF.

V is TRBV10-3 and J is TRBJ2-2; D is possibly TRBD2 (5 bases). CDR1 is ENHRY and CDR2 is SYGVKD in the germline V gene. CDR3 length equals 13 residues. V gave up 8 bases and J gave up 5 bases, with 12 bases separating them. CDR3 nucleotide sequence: TGTGCCATCGAGGGCCTCGGGACCGGGGAGCTGTTTTTT. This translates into CAIEGLGTGELFF.

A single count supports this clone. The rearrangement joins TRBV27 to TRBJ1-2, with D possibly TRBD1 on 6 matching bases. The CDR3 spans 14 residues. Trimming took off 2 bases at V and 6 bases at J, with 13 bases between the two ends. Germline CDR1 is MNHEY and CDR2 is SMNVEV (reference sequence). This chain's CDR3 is CASSLRTGMNGYTF. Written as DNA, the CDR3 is TGTGCCAGCAGTTTACGTACAGGGATGAATGGCTACACCTTC.

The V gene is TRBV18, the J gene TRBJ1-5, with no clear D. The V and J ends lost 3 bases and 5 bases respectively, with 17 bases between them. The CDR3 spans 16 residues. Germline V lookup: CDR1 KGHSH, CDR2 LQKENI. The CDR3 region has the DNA TGTGCCAGCTCACCTGCTCTGGGCCGAACAGATCAGCCCCAGCATTTT. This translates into CASSPALGRTDQPQHF.

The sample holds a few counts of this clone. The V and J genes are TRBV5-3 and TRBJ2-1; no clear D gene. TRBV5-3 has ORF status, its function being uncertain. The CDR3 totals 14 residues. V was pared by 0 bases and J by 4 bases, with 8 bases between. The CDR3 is CARSLASGYNEQFF. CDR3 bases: TGTGCCAGAAGCTTGGCCTCGGGTTACAATGAGCAGTTCTTC.

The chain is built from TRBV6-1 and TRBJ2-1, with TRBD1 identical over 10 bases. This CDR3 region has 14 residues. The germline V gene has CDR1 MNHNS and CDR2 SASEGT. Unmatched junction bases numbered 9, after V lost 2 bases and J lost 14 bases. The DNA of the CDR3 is TGTGCCAGCAGTGAATTGGGTGGGACAGGGGTTAAGTTCTTC. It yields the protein CASSELGGTGVKFF.

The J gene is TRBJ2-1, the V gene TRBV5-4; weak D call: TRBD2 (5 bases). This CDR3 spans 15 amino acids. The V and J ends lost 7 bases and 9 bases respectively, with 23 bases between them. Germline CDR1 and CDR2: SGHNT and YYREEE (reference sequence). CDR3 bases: TGTGCCAGCCGCCCCCCCGGGGTACAGAGGGTTGAGCAGTTCTTC. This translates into CASRPPGVQRVEQFF.

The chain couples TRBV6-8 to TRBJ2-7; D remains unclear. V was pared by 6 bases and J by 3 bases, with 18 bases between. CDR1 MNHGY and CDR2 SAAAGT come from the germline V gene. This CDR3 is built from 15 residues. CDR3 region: CASSLEEIQCYEQYF. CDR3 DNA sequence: TGTGCCAGCAGCCTCGAGGAGATACAATGCTACGAGCAGTACTTC.

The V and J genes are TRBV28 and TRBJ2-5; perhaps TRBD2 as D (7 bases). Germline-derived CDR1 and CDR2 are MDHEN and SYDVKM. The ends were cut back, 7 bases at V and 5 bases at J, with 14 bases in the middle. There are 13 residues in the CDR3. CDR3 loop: CASKRGGGETQYF. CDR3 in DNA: TGTGCCAGCAAGAGGGGAGGGGGGGAGACCCAGTACTTC.

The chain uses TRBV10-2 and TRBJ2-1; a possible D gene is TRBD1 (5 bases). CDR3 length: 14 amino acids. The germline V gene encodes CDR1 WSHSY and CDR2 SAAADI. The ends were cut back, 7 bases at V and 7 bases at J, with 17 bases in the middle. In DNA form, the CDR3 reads TGCGCCAGCAAAAGCCTGGGTGGGGCTAATGAGCAGTTCTTC. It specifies CASKSLGGANEQFF.

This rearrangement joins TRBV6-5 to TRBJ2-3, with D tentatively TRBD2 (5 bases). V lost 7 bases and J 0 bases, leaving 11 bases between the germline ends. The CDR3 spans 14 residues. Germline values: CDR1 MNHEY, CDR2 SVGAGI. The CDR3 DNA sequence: TGTGCCAGCAAAGCGGCCCGAAGCACAGATACGCAGTATTTT. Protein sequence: CASKAARSTDTQYF.